A selection of T cell receptor beta chains follows, all from one sample in a study of vaccination and CD4 T cells after COVID-19. TCRdb re-called the PCR reads with MiXCR, one entry per CDR3 protein. Of fewer than 25,000 distinct CDR3 sequences detected, around 50% appear once; the ten largest clones hold around 5%. These receptors are not linked to any known antigen. Input material: CD4+ T cells from blood, cultured in vitro. The receptors shown here come from a human donor who had recovered from COVID-19. Both conserved end residues are part of each CDR3. The D gene is left open where the match is weak. Not all rows give a size; the values are once, few, many and, for expanded clones, a class.

>15|TRBD2|TRBV6-1|.|TRBJ2-5
TGTGCCAGCAGCCGACTAGCGGGAGCCTGGGAGACCCAGTACTTC
CASSRLAGAWETQYF
>18|TRBD1|TRBV4-2|.|TRBJ1-4
TGTGCCAGCAGCCAGATCGGGACAGGGGATGCTAGGAGCGAAAAACTGTTTTTT
CASSQIGTGDARSEKLFF
>15|TRBD1|TRBV2|.|TRBJ2-3
TGTGCCAGCAGTGGGTCGGGACAGGGTGGGGATACGCAGTATTTT
CASSGSGQGGDTQYF
>14|.|TRBV29-1|few|TRBJ1-5
TGCAGCGTAGGGGGACGGGGTAACAATCAGCCCCAGCATTTT
CSVGGRGNNQPQHF
>16|TRBD2|TRBV20-1|.|TRBJ2-3
TGCAGTGCTAAAAAGGCAGGCGGGAGGGCCGGGGATACGCAGTATTTT
CSAKKAGGRAGDTQYF
>12|.|TRBV20-1|few|TRBJ1-1
TGCAGTGCGACCGGGGCGAACACTGAAGCTTTCTTT
CSATGANTEAFF
>13|.|TRBV2|.|TRBJ2-1
TGTGCCAGCCAAAAAGGGGGGAACAATGAGCAGTTCTTC
CASQKGGNNEQFF
>16|TRBD1|TRBV12-3/TRBV12-4|few|TRBJ1-1
TGTGCCAGCAGTCAGATACAGGGGGCGTCGGACACTGAAGCTTTCTTT
CASSQIQGASDTEAFF
>14|.|TRBV6-1|few|TRBJ2-2
TGTGCCAGCAGTCAAGGGGTGCGAGGGGGGGAGCTGTTTTTT
CASSQGVRGGELFF
>13|.|TRBV25-1|.|TRBJ2-1
TGTGCCAGCAGTAAAACAGGGCTGAATGAGCAGTTCTTC
CASSKTGLNEQFF
>18|.|TRBV18|few|TRBJ1-5
TGTGCCAGCTCGGAGCCTGGGCAGGGGACTTATAGCAATCAGCCCCAGCATTTT
CASSEPGQGTYSNQPQHF
>13|TRBD1|TRBV20-1|.|TRBJ1-1
TGCAGTGCTCCCGGGACAGGATGGACTGAAGCTTTCTTT
CSAPGTGWTEAFF
>15|.|TRBV20-1|.|TRBJ1-4
TGCAGTGCTAGAGCGGGCACCGCAACTAATGAAAAACTGTTTTTT
CSARAGTATNEKLFF
>18|TRBD2|TRBV7-9|.|TRBJ2-3
TGTGCCAGCAGCTTAAAATGGAGACTAGCGGGTCGCACAGATACGCAGTATTTT
CASSLKWRLAGRTDTQYF
>15|TRBD1|TRBV5-1|.|TRBJ1-1
TGCGCCAGCAGCTTGGCGGACAGGTTTGGCACTGAAGCTTTCTTT
CASSLADRFGTEAFF
>15|TRBD2|TRBV2|.|TRBJ2-2
TGTGCCAGGGCCGGGACTAGCGTGGGCACCGGGGAGCTGTTTTTT
CARAGTSVGTGELFF
>14|.|TRBV30|.|TRBJ1-5
TGTGCCTGGAGTGTACGAAGGGTAAGGCAGCCCCAGCATTTT
CAWSVRRVRQPQHF
>14|.|TRBV20-1|.|TRBJ2-1
TGCAGTGCCGGCCCTTTAAGCTCCTACAATGAGCAGTTCTTC
CSAGPLSSYNEQFF
>16|.|TRBV7-2|.|TRBJ1-1
TGTGCCAGCAGCTTAGGGGCAGGGACGGGGGACACTGAAGCTTTCTTT
CASSLGAGTGDTEAFF
>14|TRBD1|TRBV7-9|few|TRBJ1-6
TGTGCCAGCAGCTCGGGACAGAACAATTCACCCCTCCACTTT
CASSSGQNNSPLHF
>15|TRBD1|TRBV7-6|few|TRBJ1-2
TGTGCCAGCAGCGCGCCGGGACAGGGGAACTATGGCTACACCTTC
CASSAPGQGNYGYTF
>10|.|TRBV20-1|.|TRBJ1-2
TGCAGTGCTCAGGACTATGGCTACACCTTC
CSAQDYGYTF
>14|TRBD1|TRBV12-3/TRBV12-4|.|TRBJ1-6
TGTGCCAGCAGTTCCGGGACAGAGAATTCACCCCTCCACTTT
CASSSGTENSPLHF
>13|.|TRBV7-2|.|TRBJ1-1
TGTGCCAGCAGCTTACCTTCGTCGGCTGAAGCTTTCTTT
CASSLPSSAEAFF
>13|.|TRBV27|.|TRBJ2-6
TGTGCCAGCAGTATCCCTGGGGCCAACGTCCTGACTTTC
CASSIPGANVLTF
>14|.|TRBV30|.|TRBJ2-3
TGTGCCTGGAAATCATTTGGTAGCACAGATACGCAGTATTTT
CAWKSFGSTDTQYF
>15|TRBD1|TRBV2|few|TRBJ1-5
TGTGCCAGCAATAGGGACAGGGGGCCGAATCAGCCCCAGCATTTT
CASNRDRGPNQPQHF
>14|TRBD2|TRBV24-1|.|TRBJ2-5
TGTGCCACCCAAGGGGCTAGCGGCCAAGAGACCCAGTACTTC
CATQGASGQETQYF
>14|.|TRBV6-2/TRBV6-3|.|TRBJ1-2
TGTGCCAGCACCCTCGGGGACCCTGTCGGTGGCTACACCTTC
CASTLGDPVGGYTF
>13|TRBD1|TRBV24-1|few|TRBJ1-2
TGTGCCACCGGAGGACAGGGGGGGGGAGGCTACACCTTC
CATGGQGGGGYTF
>14|.|TRBV20-1|few|TRBJ1-2
TGCAGTGCTAGGGTTTCGGCCAACCAGTATGGCTACACCTTC
CSARVSANQYGYTF
>15|.|TRBV6-2/TRBV6-3|few|TRBJ2-5
TGTGCCAGCAGTTTCAGGGTGGACCTTCAAGAGACCCAGTACTTC
CASSFRVDLQETQYF
>14|.|TRBV6-1|.|TRBJ2-3
TGTGCCAGCAGTATCAGCGGTCGCACAGATACGCAGTATTTT
CASSISGRTDTQYF
>15|.|TRBV6-1|.|TRBJ1-5
TGTGCCAGCAGTGAATACGCTGTTGGCAATCAGCCCCAGCATTTT
CASSEYAVGNQPQHF
>14|.|TRBV6-2/TRBV6-3|few|TRBJ1-5
TGTGCCAGCAGTTATGTTCAGGGTAGCCAGCCCCAGCATTTT
CASSYVQGSQPQHF
>14|.|TRBV3-1|.|TRBJ1-1
TGTGCCAGCAGCCAAGATTATGCGAACACTGAAGCTTTCTTT
CASSQDYANTEAFF
>17|.|TRBV27|few|TRBJ1-5
TGTGCCAGCAGTCCCCGACAGGTATCGTATAGCAATCAGCCCCAGCATTTT
CASSPRQVSYSNQPQHF
>13|.|TRBV4-2|few|TRBJ1-5
TGTGCCAGCAGCCCAAGGGTCAATCAGCCCCAGCATTTT
CASSPRVNQPQHF
>16|TRBD2|TRBV7-2|.|TRBJ2-7
TGTGCCAGCAGCTTAGCCTCCGGGAGGTGGGGTGGCGAGCAGTACTTC
CASSLASGRWGGEQYF
>15|TRBD2|TRBV20-1|.|TRBJ2-1
TGCAGTGCAAGGACTAGCGGGAGGAAGCGCAATGAGCAGTTCTTC
CSARTSGRKRNEQFF
>13|TRBD1|TRBV29-1|.|TRBJ2-3
TGCAGCGCCTCAGAGGGGGCCACAGATACGCAGTATTTT
CSASEGATDTQYF
>16|.|TRBV18|.|TRBJ1-1
TGTGCCAGCTCACCACTTTCTTCCATCGTGAACACTGAAGCTTTCTTT
CASSPLSSIVNTEAFF
>15|.|TRBV20-1|.|TRBJ2-3
TGCAGTGCTAGAGATTCTGGCCTAACCCCCGATACGCAGTATTTT
CSARDSGLTPDTQYF
>13|.|TRBV19|.|TRBJ1-2
TGTGCCAGTAGTGGGCGGGGTTCCTATGGCTACACCTTC
CASSGRGSYGYTF
>12|.|TRBV10-3|few|TRBJ1-5
TGTGCCATCGGCCAGAGCAATCAGCCCCAGCATTTT
CAIGQSNQPQHF
>12|.|TRBV7-9|few|TRBJ1-5
TGTGCCAGCAGCTTTCCAGGTCAGCCCCAGCATTTT
CASSFPGQPQHF
>15|.|TRBV9|.|TRBJ2-5
TGTGCCAGCAGCCCCGAGGGGGGGTTCCGGGAGACCCAGTACTTC
CASSPEGGFRETQYF
>16|.|TRBV27|few|TRBJ2-1
TGTGCCAGCAGTCCCTTACCTCAACAGGACTACAATGAGCAGTTCTTC
CASSPLPQQDYNEQFF
>18|TRBD1|TRBV6-1|.|TRBJ1-1
TGTGCCAGCAGTGCCTATGTATTCCGGGACAGGGGGCGCACTGAAGCTTTCTTT
CASSAYVFRDRGRTEAFF
>15|.|TRBV19|.|TRBJ2-5
TGTGCCAGTAGTATTAGGTGGCAGGGTGGGGAGACCCAGTACTTC
CASSIRWQGGETQYF
>18|.|TRBV5-1|.|TRBJ2-3
TGCGCCAGCAGCTTGGTTGGAGGGACAGCCTTAAACACAGATACGCAGTATTTT
CASSLVGGTALNTDTQYF
>14|.|TRBV7-3|.|TRBJ2-2
TGTGCCAGCAGCTCCCAGGGGCAGACCGGGGAGCTGTTTTTT
CASSSQGQTGELFF
>15|.|TRBV6-1|.|TRBJ1-3
TGTGCCAGCTGGAGGGGGGGCAACGGGGGAAACACCATATATTTT
CASWRGGNGGNTIYF
>14|.|TRBV5-1|.|TRBJ1-2
TGCGCCAGCAACCGCGGGGATCTGAACTATGGCTACACCTTC
CASNRGDLNYGYTF
>15|.|TRBV2|.|TRBJ1-6
TGTGCCAGCAGTGGGGCAGGGGCGCAGAATTCACCCCTCCACTTT
CASSGAGAQNSPLHF
>16|.|TRBV28|.|TRBJ1-3
TGTGCCAGCAGTTCCCCCGAGGCAGTCTCTGGAAACACCATATATTTT
CASSSPEAVSGNTIYF
>13|.|TRBV2|.|TRBJ1-1
TGTGCCAGCAGTGACCCGCCCGGCACTGAAGCTTTCTTT
CASSDPPGTEAFF
>15|TRBD1|TRBV24-1|few|TRBJ2-1
TGTGCCACCAGTGATCCGGGACAGGCTAACAATGAGCAGTTCTTC
CATSDPGQANNEQFF
>14|TRBD1|TRBV6-1|.|TRBJ2-2
TGTGCCAGCAGTAGGGACAGGGGGACCGGGGAGCTGTTTTTT
CASSRDRGTGELFF
>14|.|TRBV10-3|.|TRBJ2-2
TGTGCCTCTTTGAGGGCAGGGGCGCCCGGGGAGCTGTTTTTT
CASLRAGAPGELFF